The subject of this entry is one T cell receptor beta chain. Per the original methods: Researchers report that nucleated cell counts were estimated from reference gene primer amplification. The protocol was immunoSEQ multiplex PCR, while the TCRdb copy is restricted to in-frame clones and leaves out a portion. The V and J calls and clone size were taken over from that table, and D and trimming were inferred from the DNA. The table shows about 240,000 clones, with 75% to 90% occurring only once. The CDR3 has 13 residues. Trimming cost V 4 bases and J 4 bases, with 11 bases left between them. Germline CDR1 and CDR2: SGHNT and YYREEE (reference sequence). This sample is drawn from a study of blood T cell repertoires in COVID-19. Turning to the study itself: Sites in the United States, Italy and Spain provided acute and convalescent COVID-19 samples. PBMCs, B-cell-depleted T cells, or T cells provided the cDNA or gDNA that made up the material.

Material for sequencing was peripheral blood. The receptor's source is a woman aged 60-70 years with active or convalescent COVID-19. The chain combines TRBV5-4 with TRBJ1-1, with D maybe TRBD1 (5 bases). CDR3 loop: CASSPGQTTEAFF. CDR3 bases: TGTGCCAGCAGCCCCGGACAAACCACTGAAGCTTTCTTT.